The present T cell receptor (beta chain) was sequenced within a study of blood T cell repertoires in COVID-19. Some clones are missing from TCRdb's copy, which holds only in-frame ones; the method was immunoSEQ multiplex PCR. This sample has roughly 150,000 clones; roughly 90% occur once, and the top ten carry approximately 4.3%. The V and J ends lost 6 bases and 2 bases, in that order; junction bases with no gene match: 3. This CDR3 contains 16 residues. Germline V gene sequence: CDR1 LNHDA, CDR2 SQIVND (reference sequence). V and J are TRBV19 and TRBJ2-6; TRBD1 matches at 11 bases. This sequence was found in a woman aged 40 to 55 who had been exposed to COVID-19. Sequenced: PBMCs or T cells enriched from blood (not recorded which). CDR3 coding DNA: TGTGCCAGTAGGGAGGGACAGGGGGCTGGGGCCAACGTCCTGACTTTC. Amino acids: CASREGQGAGANVLTF.